The 21 T cell receptor beta chains listed next were all sequenced from one sample in a study of tumor-infiltrating lymphocytes in primary liver carcinoma. TCR beta cDNA came from approximately 490 ng total RNA, primed with a constant-region primer. Library construction for TCR beta comprised three nested multiplex PCR rounds performed with slightly modified ARM-PCR. The opening two PCR rounds, around 11 cycles each, paired TRBV1-TRBV30 forward primers with a C-beta reverse primer. TCRdb used MiXCR to reprocess the multiplex PCR reads, holding one entry per CDR3 protein. The sample records hundreds of thousands of distinct CDR3 sequences, approximately 54% being singletons. Unsorted whole blood supplied the blood RNA, and germline DNA was isolated too. The specimen sequenced was peripheral blood. These receptors came from a woman aged 25 to 39 with primary liver carcinoma and hepatitis B virus infection.

A word on this clonotype: This may be a read error, as it is one base from a much larger clone. V and J are TRBV6-5 and TRBJ1-4; a weak D match, TRBD1 (6 bases). The CDR3 length is 15 residues. Germline V gene lookup returns CDR1 MNHEY and CDR2 SVGAGI. Here the CDR3 DNA reads TGTCCCAGCAGACCGGACAGAAGGGTCGCTGAAAAACTGTTTTTT. Translating it yields CPSRPDRRVAEKLFF.

The V gene is TRBV10-3, the J gene TRBJ1-1; 7 nucleotides agree with TRBD1. The CDR3 totals 13 residues. The V gene end was trimmed by 5 bases and the J gene end by 3 bases; junction bases not matched to a gene: 3. Germline assignment: CDR1 ENHRY and CDR2 SYGVKD. The CDR3 loop reads CAISPGGDTEAFF. CDR3 coding DNA: TGTGCCATCAGTCCAGGGGGGGACACTGAAGCTTTCTTT.

This clonotype has more than one count but fewer than ten. The chain is built from TRBV29-1 and TRBJ2-7; 9 bases line up with TRBD2. The J segment lost 5 bases and the V segment lost 6 bases, leaving 26 bases of the junction unmatched. This CDR3 has 19 amino acids. Germline V gene data show CDR1 as SQVTM and CDR2 as ANQGSEA. This CDR3 reads CSVRGPPSSQAGGLDEQYF. CDR3 in DNA: TGCAGCGTGAGGGGGCCCCCCTCATCACAGGCGGGAGGGTTGGACGAGCAGTACTTC.

This clonotype has at least ten counts. The chain carries TRBV6-2 or TRBV6-3 and TRBJ2-5; possibly TRBD2 for D (5 bases). The length of the CDR3 is 13 residues. Germline values: CDR1 MNHEY, CDR2 SVGEGT. V was shortened by 2 bases and J by 5 bases, with 9 bases between the two germline ends. CDR3 residues: CASSYGSWETQYF. CDR3 DNA: TGTGCCAGCAGTTACGGGAGTTGGGAGACCCAGTACTTC.

This clonotype was picked up a small number of times. This sequence joins TRBV7-8 and TRBJ2-7; D uncertain. Trimming left V 6 bases short and J 2 bases short, with 14 bases between. The CDR3 spans 14 residues. Per germline, CDR1 SGHVS and CDR2 FQNEAQ. This CDR3 reads CASSFGAGPYEQYF. CDR3 sequence (DNA): TGTGCCAGCAGTTTCGGAGCCGGGCCCTACGAGCAGTACTTC.

Regarding this clonotype: A junction end diverges from the germline sequence, so it may reflect a read error. The CDR3 region is CTSSRAGSGEGDTQYF. Here the CDR3 DNA reads TGTACCAGCAGCAGGGCGGGGTCGGGAGAAGGAGATACGCAGTATTTT. The chain combines TRBV11-2 with TRBJ2-3, with D tentatively TRBD2 (6 bases). The CDR3 extends over 16 amino acids. Looked up from germline, CDR1 is SGHAT and CDR2 is FQNNGV.

Note on this clonotype: Sequence at one end of the junction differs from germline and may be a read error. The rearrangement links TRBV5-5 to TRBJ1-3; possible D gene TRBD1, 5 bases. The CDR3 runs 15 residues. CDR1 is SGHKS, CDR2 YYEKEE, per germline (reference sequence). CDR3 DNA sequence: TGTGCTAGCAGCCTCCAGACAGTTTCTGGAAACACCATATATTTT. Residues: CASSLQTVSGNTIYF.

The V gene is TRBV12-3 or TRBV12-4, the J gene TRBJ2-1; possibly TRBD1 or TRBD2 for D (6 bases each). The ends were cut back, 4 bases at V and 6 bases at J, with 19 bases in the middle. The CDR3 consists of 16 residues. The DNA for the CDR3 is TGTGCCAGCAGTTCCTATAGAGGGGGGAGGTTCAATGAGCAGTTCTTC. Translating gives CASSSYRGGRFNEQFF.

This chain links TRBV28 with TRBJ1-1; D call uncertain. Germline CDR1 and CDR2: MDHEN and SYDVKM. CDR3 length: 11 residues. Trimming shortened V by 5 bases and J by 6 bases, and 7 bases separated the two germline ends. CDR3 in amino acids: CASSRNAEAFF. CDR3 nucleotides: TGTGCCAGCAGTCGCAACGCTGAAGCTTTCTTT.

In the case of this clonotype: A much larger clone is a single base away; this may be a read error. The V call is TRBV4-1, the J call TRBJ2-2; D is tentatively TRBD1 or TRBD2 (5 bases each). The ends were cut back, 3 bases at V and 4 bases at J, with 21 bases in the middle. Germline V gene sequence: CDR1 MGHRA, CDR2 YSYEKL. The CDR3 consists of 18 residues. As DNA, the CDR3 is TGCGCCAGCAGCCACACGGGATATAGGGGTGGGCCCACCGGGGAGCTGTTTTTT. Residues: CASSHTGYRGGPTGELFF.

As to this clonotype: The CDR3 carries no conserved terminal phenylalanine or tryptophan, so it likely arises from a read error. The J gene is TRBJ2-1, the V gene TRBV11-3; tentatively, D is TRBD1 (7 bases). Germline V gene lookup returns CDR1 SGHNT and CDR2 YENEEA. The CDR3 loop spans 12 amino acids. The CDR3 DNA follows: TGTGCCAACAGCAGACAGGGAGGCGAGCAGTTCATC. Protein product: CANSRQGGEQFI.

This rearrangement joins TRBV28 to TRBJ1-3; D not resolved. V was shortened by 8 bases and J by 2 bases, with 10 bases between the two germline ends. The CDR3 loop spans 13 amino acids. Germline V gives CDR1 MDHEN, CDR2 SYDVKM. CDR3: CASSIGAGNTIYF. DNA for the CDR3: TGTGCCAGCTCCATTGGGGCTGGAAACACCATATATTTT.

Points on this clonotype: A much larger clone lies a single base off, so this may be a read error. This chain links TRBV11-2 with TRBJ2-2; 9 nucleotides match TRBD1. Germline assignment: CDR1 SGHAT and CDR2 FQNNGV. The CDR3 is 14 amino acids. CDR3 residues: CVSSRTGVVGELFF. The CDR3 DNA follows: TGTGTCAGCAGTCGGACAGGGGTAGTCGGGGAGCTGTTTTTT.

Comment on this clonotype: A clone one base away is much larger, so this may be a read error. The rearrangement uses TRBV29-1 and TRBJ2-5; a possible D gene is TRBD2 (6 bases). The CDR3 is 12 amino acids. Germline V gene data show CDR1 as SQVTM and CDR2 as ANQGSEA. The CDR3 DNA sequence: TGCAGCGTTGAGGAGGGCGCGGAGATCCAGTACTTC. Amino acids: CSVEEGAEIQYF. The whole variable domain, filled in from reference TRBV29-1 and TRBJ2-5, reads SAVISQKPSRDICQRGTSLTIQCQVDSQVTMMFWYRQQPGQSLTLIATANQGSEATYESGFVIDKFPISRPNLTFSTLTVSNMSPEDSSIYLCSVEEGAEIQYFGPGTRLLVL.

This clonotype was recorded many times. The rearrangement uses TRBV29-1 and TRBJ1-2, with 7 bases aligning to TRBD1. Germline V gene data show CDR1 as SQVTM and CDR2 as ANQGSEA. V gave up 7 bases and J gave up 1 base; unmatched junction bases: 6. The CDR3 length is 13 residues. CDR3 nucleotides: TGCAGCGCGGCAGACAGGGTTAACTATGGCTACACCTTC. Encoded protein: CSAADRVNYGYTF.

In the case of this clonotype: The missing conserved phenylalanine or tryptophan at the end of this CDR3 makes a read error likely. This chain joins TRBV12-3 or TRBV12-4 and TRBJ2-5; D is possibly TRBD2 (6 bases). The CDR3 runs to 15 residues. The CDR3 spells CAISTCPGSEEAQYL. The CDR3 nucleotides are TGTGCCATCAGCACCTGCCCCGGGAGCGAAGAGGCCCAGTACTTA.

Notes on this clonotype: A single base separates this from a much larger clone, so it may be a read error. V gene TRBV6-2 or TRBV6-3 combines with J gene TRBJ2-1, with 7 bases fitting TRBD1. With V trimmed by 4 bases and J by 0 bases, 6 bases remained unmatched. The germline V gene has CDR1 MNHEY and CDR2 SVGEGT. The CDR3 covers 16 residues. The CDR3 here is CASSSRTGGSYNEQFF. DNA of the CDR3: TGTGCCAGCAGTTCCCGGACAGGAGGCTCCTACAATGAGCAGTTCTTC.

Concerning this clonotype itself: The conserved phenylalanine or tryptophan is not found at the CDR3 terminus, so this likely reflects a read error. The chain combines TRBV4-1 with TRBJ2-7; D call uncertain. The CDR3 length is 15 residues. The germline CDR1 and CDR2 sequences are MGHRA and YSYEKL. V was cut by 0 bases and J by 0 bases, with 9 bases left in between. CDR3 DNA sequence: TGCGCCAGCAGCCAAGATTTTGGCTTCTCCTACGAGCAGTACATC. Translation: CASSQDFGFSYEQYI.

A remark on this clonotype: Germline is not matched at one junction end, which may reflect a read error. The V gene is TRBV7-9, the J gene TRBJ2-5; D is perhaps TRBD2 (5 bases). The length of the CDR3 is 14 residues. CDR1 and CDR2 (germline): SEHNR, FQNEAQ (reference sequence). CDR3 amino acids: CPSSLGGAQETQYF. Written as DNA, the CDR3 is TGTCCCAGCAGCCTCGGAGGTGCCCAAGAGACCCAGTACTTC. The full variable domain, with the rest looked up from reference TRBV7-9 and TRBJ2-5, is DTGVSQNPRHKITKRGQNVTFRCDPISEHNRLYWYRQTLGQGPEFLTYFQNEAQLEKSRLLSDRFSAERPKGSFSTLEIQRTEQGDSAMYLCPSSLGGAQETQYFGPGTRLLVL.

V gene TRBV6-5 combines with J gene TRBJ1-4, with 8 bases aligning to TRBD1. Germline trimming cut 7 bases from V and 6 bases from J; bases unmatched to any gene: 13. The CDR3 totals 16 residues. Germline V gene lookup returns CDR1 MNHEY and CDR2 SVGAGI. The CDR3 loop is CASTLYPGGRDEKLFF. DNA of the CDR3: TGTGCCAGCACCCTGTACCCAGGGGGCAGGGATGAAAAACTGTTTTTT.

A note on this clonotype: This sequence may be a read error, since a much larger clone differs from it by one base. This rearrangement joins TRBV6-5 to TRBJ2-1; 8 nucleotides align to TRBD1. In germline, CDR1 is MNHEY, CDR2 SVGAGI. CDR3 length equals 15 residues. For the CDR3, the DNA is TGTACCAGCAGTTACGGGGCAGGGGGCATCAATGAGCAGTTCTTC. As protein: CTSSYGAGGINEQFF.